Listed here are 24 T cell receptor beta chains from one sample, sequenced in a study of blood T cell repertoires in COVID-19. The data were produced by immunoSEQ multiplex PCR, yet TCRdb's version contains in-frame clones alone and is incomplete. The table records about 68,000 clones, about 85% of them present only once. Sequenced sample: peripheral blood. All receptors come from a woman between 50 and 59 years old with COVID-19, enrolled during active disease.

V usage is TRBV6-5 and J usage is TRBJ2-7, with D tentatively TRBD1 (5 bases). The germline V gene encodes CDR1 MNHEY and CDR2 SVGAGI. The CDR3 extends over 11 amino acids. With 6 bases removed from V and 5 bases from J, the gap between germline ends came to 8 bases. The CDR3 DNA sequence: TGTGCCAGCAGATGGGGCAACGAGCAGTACTTC. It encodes CASRWGNEQYF.

Here the CDR3 reads CASSQVLAGRTDTQYF. DNA for the CDR3: TGTGCCAGCAGCCAAGTTCTAGCGGGACGCACAGATACGCAGTATTTT. V is TRBV3-1 (or the pseudogene TRBV3-2) and J is TRBJ2-3; 9 nucleotides agree with TRBD2. V trimming: 1 base; J trimming: 1 base; junction bases outside the gene matches: 3. The CDR3 covers 16 residues. Germline CDR1 and CDR2: LGHDT and YNNKEL (reference sequence).

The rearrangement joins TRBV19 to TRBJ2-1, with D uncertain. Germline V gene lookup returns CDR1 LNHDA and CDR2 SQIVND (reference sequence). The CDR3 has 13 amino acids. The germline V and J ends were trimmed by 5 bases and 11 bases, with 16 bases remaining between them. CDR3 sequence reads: CASSYLATLKQFF. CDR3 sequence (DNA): TGTGCCAGTAGTTATTTGGCAACCCTTAAGCAGTTCTTC.

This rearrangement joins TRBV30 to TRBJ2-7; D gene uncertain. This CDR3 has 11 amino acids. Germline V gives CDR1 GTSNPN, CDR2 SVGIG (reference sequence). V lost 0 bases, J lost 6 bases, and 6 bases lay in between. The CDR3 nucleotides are TGTGCCTGGAGTGTACTGAGCGAGCAGTACTTC. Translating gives CAWSVLSEQYF.

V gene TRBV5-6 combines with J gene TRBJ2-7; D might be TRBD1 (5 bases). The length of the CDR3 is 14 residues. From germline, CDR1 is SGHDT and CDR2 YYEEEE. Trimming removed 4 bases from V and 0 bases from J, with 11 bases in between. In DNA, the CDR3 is TGTGCCAGCAGCAGGGGTAACCCCTCCTACGAGCAGTACTTC. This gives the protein CASSRGNPSYEQYF.

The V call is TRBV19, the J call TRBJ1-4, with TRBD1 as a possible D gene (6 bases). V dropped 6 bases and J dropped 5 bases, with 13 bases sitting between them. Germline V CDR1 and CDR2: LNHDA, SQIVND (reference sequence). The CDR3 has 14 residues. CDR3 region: CASRRGTVNEKLFF. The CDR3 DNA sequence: TGTGCCAGTAGAAGGGGGACGGTGAATGAAAAACTGTTTTTT.

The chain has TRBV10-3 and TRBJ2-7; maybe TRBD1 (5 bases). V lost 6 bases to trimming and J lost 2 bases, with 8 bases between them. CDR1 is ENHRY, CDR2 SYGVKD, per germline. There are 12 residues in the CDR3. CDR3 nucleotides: TGTGCCATCAGGAGACAGCCCTACGAGCAGTACTTC. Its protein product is CAIRRQPYEQYF.

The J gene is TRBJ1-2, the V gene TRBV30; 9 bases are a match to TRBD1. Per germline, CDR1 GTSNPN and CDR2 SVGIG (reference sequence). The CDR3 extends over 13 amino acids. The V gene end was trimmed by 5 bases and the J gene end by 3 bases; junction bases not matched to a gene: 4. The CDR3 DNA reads TGTGCCTGGTTGACAGGGGGAGACTATGGCTACACCTTC. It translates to CAWLTGGDYGYTF. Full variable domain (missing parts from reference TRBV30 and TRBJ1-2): SQTIHQWPATLVQPVGSPLSLECTVEGTSNPNLYWYRQAAGRGLQLLFYSVGIGQISSEVPQNLSASRPQDRQFILSSKKLLLSDSGFYLCAWLTGGDYGYTFGSGTRLTVV.

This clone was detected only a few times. The CDR3 loop reads CASSFGLRSSGEAFF. The CDR3 nucleotides read TGTGCCAGCAGCTTTGGGTTAAGGTCGTCAGGGGAAGCTTTCTTT. V and J are TRBV11-2 and TRBJ1-1, with D possibly matching TRBD1 (5 bases). Per the germline V gene, CDR1 is SGHAT and CDR2 is FQNNGV. Trimming took off 3 bases at V and 8 bases at J, with 19 bases between the two ends. The CDR3 extends over 15 amino acids.

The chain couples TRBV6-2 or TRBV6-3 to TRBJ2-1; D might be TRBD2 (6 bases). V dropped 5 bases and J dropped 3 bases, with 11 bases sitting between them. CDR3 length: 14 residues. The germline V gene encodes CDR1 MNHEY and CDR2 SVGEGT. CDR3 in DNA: TGTGCCAGCAGTCGTTCCGGGAGCTACAATGAGCAGTTCTTC. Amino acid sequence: CASSRSGSYNEQFF.

CDR3: CASSPSVSGRAGELFF. The CDR3 region has the DNA TGTGCCAGCAGCCCCTCCGTGAGCGGGAGGGCGGGGGAGCTGTTTTTT. This chain uses TRBV21-1 with TRBJ2-2; the table's D call, TRBD2, was not checked against the DNA. TRBV21-1 represents a pseudogene. The CDR3 has 16 residues.

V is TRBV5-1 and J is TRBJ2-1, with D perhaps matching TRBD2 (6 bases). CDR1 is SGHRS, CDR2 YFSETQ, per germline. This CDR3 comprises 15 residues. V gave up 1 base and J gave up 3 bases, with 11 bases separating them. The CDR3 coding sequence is TGCGCCAGCAGCTTGTCCGGGAGCGTCTACAATGAGCAGTTCTTC. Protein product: CASSLSGSVYNEQFF. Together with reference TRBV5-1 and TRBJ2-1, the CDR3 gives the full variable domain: KAGVTQTPRYLIKTRGQQVTLSCSPISGHRSVSWYQQTPGQGLQFLFEYFSETQRNKGNFPGRFSGRQFSNSRSEMNVSTLELGDSALYLCASSLSGSVYNEQFFGPGTRLTVL.

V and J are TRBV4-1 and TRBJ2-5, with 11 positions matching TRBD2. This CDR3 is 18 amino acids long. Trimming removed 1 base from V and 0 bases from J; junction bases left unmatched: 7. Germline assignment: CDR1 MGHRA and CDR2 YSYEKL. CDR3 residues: CASSQAKLAGVNQETQYF. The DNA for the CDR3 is TGCGCCAGCAGCCAAGCCAAACTAGCGGGAGTTAACCAAGAGACCCAGTACTTC.

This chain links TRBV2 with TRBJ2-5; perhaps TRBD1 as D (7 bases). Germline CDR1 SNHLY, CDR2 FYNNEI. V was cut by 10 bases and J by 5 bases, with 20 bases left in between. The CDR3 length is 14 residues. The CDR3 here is CAILGGRGMETQYF. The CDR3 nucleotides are TGTGCCATTTTGGGGGGCAGGGGGATGGAGACCCAGTACTTC. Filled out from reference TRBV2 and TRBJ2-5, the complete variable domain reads EPEVTQTPSHQVTQMGQEVILRCVPISNHLYFYWYRQILGQKVEFLVSFYNNEISEKSEIFDDQFSVERPDGSNFTLKIRSTKLEDSAMYFCAILGGRGMETQYFGPGTRLLVL.

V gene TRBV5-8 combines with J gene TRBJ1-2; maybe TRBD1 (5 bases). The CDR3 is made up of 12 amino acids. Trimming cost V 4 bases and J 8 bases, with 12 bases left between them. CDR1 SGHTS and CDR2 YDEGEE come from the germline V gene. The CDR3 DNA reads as TGTGCCAGCAGCGGGGAGGGGATCGGCTACACCTTC. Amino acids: CASSGEGIGYTF.

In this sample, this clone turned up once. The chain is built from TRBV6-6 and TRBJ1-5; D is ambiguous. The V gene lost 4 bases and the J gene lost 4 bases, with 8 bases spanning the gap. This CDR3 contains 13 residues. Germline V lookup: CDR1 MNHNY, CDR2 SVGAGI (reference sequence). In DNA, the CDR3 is TGTGCCAGCAGTTCCGAGGTTAATCAGCCCCAGCATTTT. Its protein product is CASSSEVNQPQHF.

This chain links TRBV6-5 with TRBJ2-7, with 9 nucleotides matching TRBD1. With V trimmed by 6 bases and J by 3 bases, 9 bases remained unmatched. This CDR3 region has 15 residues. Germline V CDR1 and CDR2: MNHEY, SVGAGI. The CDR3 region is CASSRSGQGGYEQYF. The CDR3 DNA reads TGTGCCAGCAGCCGCTCGGGACAGGGAGGCTACGAGCAGTACTTC.

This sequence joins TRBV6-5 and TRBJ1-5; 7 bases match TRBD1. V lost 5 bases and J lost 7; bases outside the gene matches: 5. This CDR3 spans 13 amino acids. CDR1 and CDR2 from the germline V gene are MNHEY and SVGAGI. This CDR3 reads CASSRRQGQPQHF. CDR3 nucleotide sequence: TGTGCCAGCAGTCGCCGACAGGGACAGCCCCAGCATTTT.

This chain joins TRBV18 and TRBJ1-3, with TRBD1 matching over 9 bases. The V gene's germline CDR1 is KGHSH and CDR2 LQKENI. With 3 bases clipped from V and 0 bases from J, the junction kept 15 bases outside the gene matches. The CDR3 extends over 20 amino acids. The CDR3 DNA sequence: TGTGCCAGCTCACCGGGACAGGGTAGCTTGTTGCGCTACTCTGGAAACACCATATATTTT. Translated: CASSPGQGSLLRYSGNTIYF.

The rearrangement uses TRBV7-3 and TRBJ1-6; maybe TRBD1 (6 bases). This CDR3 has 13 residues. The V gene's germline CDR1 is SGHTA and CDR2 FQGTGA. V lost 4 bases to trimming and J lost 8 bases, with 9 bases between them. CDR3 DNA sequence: TGTGCCAGCAGCTCCGGACAGTATTCACCCCTCCACTTT. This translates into CASSSGQYSPLHF.

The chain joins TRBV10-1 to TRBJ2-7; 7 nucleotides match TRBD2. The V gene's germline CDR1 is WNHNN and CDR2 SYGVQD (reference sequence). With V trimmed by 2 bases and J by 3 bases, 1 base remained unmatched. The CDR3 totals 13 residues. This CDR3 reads CASSESGNYEQYF. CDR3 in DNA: TGCGCCAGCAGTGAGAGCGGGAACTACGAGCAGTACTTC.

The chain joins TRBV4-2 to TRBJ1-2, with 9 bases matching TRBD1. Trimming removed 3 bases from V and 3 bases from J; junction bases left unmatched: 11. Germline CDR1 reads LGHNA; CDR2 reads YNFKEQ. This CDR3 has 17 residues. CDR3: CASSHGTGRNMDYGYTF. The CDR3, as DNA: TGTGCCAGCAGCCACGGGACAGGGCGTAATATGGACTATGGCTACACCTTC.

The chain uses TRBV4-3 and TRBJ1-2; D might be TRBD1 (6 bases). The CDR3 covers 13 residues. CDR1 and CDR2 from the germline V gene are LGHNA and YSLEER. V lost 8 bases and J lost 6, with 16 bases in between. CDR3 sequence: CASAQGIGNGYTF. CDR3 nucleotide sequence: TGCGCCAGCGCCCAGGGGATTGGTAATGGCTACACCTTC.

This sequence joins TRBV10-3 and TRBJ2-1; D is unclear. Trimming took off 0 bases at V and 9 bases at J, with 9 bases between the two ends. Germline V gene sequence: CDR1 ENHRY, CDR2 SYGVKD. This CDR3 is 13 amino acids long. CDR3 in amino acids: CAISESLNPEQFF. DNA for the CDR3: TGTGCCATCAGTGAGTCTCTAAATCCTGAGCAGTTCTTC.